One and the same sample provided the 7 T cell receptor beta chains below, sequenced in a study of shared clonotypes between healthy human individuals. Naive CD8 cells lacked CD45RO and underwent positive selection for CCR7, leaving out terminally differentiated effector memory CD45RA+ cells. Produced via immunoSEQ multiplex PCR; TCRdb's table is partial and in-frame only. The sample contains some 580,000 clones, roughly 98% of which appear only once. The sample consisted of naive CD8+ T cells sorted from blood. The origin of the receptors is a man younger than 45 in good health.

CDR3 protein: CATRGEGAFGELFF. The CDR3 nucleotides are TGTGCCACCAGGGGGGAGGGGGCGTTCGGGGAGCTGTTTTTT. This chain connects TRBV27 to TRBJ2-2, with D possibly called TRBD1 or TRBD2 (7 bases each). Germline CDR1 is MNHEY and CDR2 is SMNVEV (reference sequence). V was clipped by 10 bases and J by 7 bases, with 19 bases between them. This CDR3 contains 14 residues.

This sequence joins TRBV7-3 and TRBJ2-1; 7 bases are shared with TRBD2. Germline V gives CDR1 SGHTA, CDR2 FQGTGA. J lost 5 bases, V lost 3 bases, and 4 bases had no gene match. The CDR3 spans 14 residues. In nucleotides, the CDR3 is TGTGCCAGCAGCTTCGGGACTACCAACAATGAGCAGTTCTTC. Amino acids: CASSFGTTNNEQFF.

J is TRBJ2-2 and V is TRBV28; D is unclear. Germline V gene sequence: CDR1 MDHEN, CDR2 SYDVKM. This CDR3 has 12 amino acids. V was shortened by 1 base and J by 6 bases, with 3 bases between the two germline ends. CDR3 bases: TGTGCCAGCAGTTTATTTGCCGGGGAGCTGTTTTTT. Protein product: CASSLFAGELFF.

The chain recombines TRBV27 with TRBJ1-5; D is ambiguous. The CDR3 has 14 amino acids. Per the germline V gene, CDR1 is MNHEY and CDR2 is SMNVEV (reference sequence). The V end was cut by 3 bases, the J end by 3 bases, with 9 bases between. CDR3 coding DNA: TGTGCCAGCAGTTTTTTGGGGATCAATCAGCCCCAGCATTTT. It translates to CASSFLGINQPQHF.

The genes are TRBV7-9 and TRBJ2-7; weak D call: TRBD2 (5 bases). Germline values: CDR1 SEHNR, CDR2 FQNEAQ (reference sequence). The V end was cut by 5 bases, the J end by 2 bases, with 19 bases between. The CDR3 runs to 16 residues. The CDR3 is CASSDHLGRKTYEQYF. The CDR3 coding sequence is TGTGCCAGCAGCGATCATCTGGGGAGAAAAACCTACGAGCAGTACTTC.

V and J are TRBV18 and TRBJ2-7; 7 bases match TRBD2. CDR3 length: 14 residues. CDR1 KGHSH and CDR2 LQKENI come from the germline V gene. V shed 3 bases, J shed 1 base, and the junction held 3 bases outside the gene matches. The CDR3 DNA is TGTGCCAGCTCACCGGGACTAACTTCCTACGAGCAGTACTTC. This gives the protein CASSPGLTSYEQYF.

This chain joins TRBV5-5 and TRBJ2-7; TRBD1 matches at 7 bases. Germline values: CDR1 SGHKS, CDR2 YYEKEE (reference sequence). The CDR3 is 15 residues long. Losses at the gene ends were 6 bases for V and 3 bases for J; bases not matched to a gene: 12. The CDR3 coding sequence is TGTGCCAGCACGACAAACCCCGGGACAGTCTACGAGCAGTACTTC. It codes for CASTTNPGTVYEQYF.